The TCR beta chain under discussion was sequenced for a study of cytomegalovirus exposure and HLA in healthy donors. Points from the study as a whole: TCR sequences were mostly rare, though some public TCRs occurred in many donors. As was reported, the classifier diagnosed cytomegalovirus status with high specificity and sensitivity.

The donors were members of the approximately 120-subject validation cohort (separate from the approximately 650-subject first cohort). This CDR3 region has 17 residues. V lost 0 bases to trimming and J lost 5 bases, with 19 bases between them. Germline V gene lookup returns CDR1 SGHDN and CDR2 FVKESK. In regard to this clone: Its antigen is still unknown.

Some clones are missing from TCRdb's copy, which holds only in-frame ones; the method was immunoSEQ multiplex PCR. The sample holds roughly 200,000 clones, approximately 83% seen once. The J gene is TRBJ1-1, the V gene TRBV14; D perhaps matches TRBD1 (5 bases). The receptor comes from a woman aged 18-29 years in good health and CMV-seropositive. The sample comprised PBMCs. The CDR3 region has the DNA TGTGCCAGCAGCCAAGAACGGGACGCCCTGGGGGGTACTGAAGCTTTCTTT. It yields the protein CASSQERDALGGTEAFF.